This is a list of T cell receptor beta chains from one sample in a study of T-cell memory formation after mild COVID-19. TCRdb analysed the 5' RACE reads with MiXCR anew, one entry per CDR3 protein. The sample holds 200,000 to 250,000 distinct CDR3 sequences, 15% to 17% seen once. The material sequenced was PBMCs or a T cell subset sorted from them (not recorded which). Receptors originate from an adult woman who had mild COVID-19 (a few samples of this study predate the infection). Cell type and time point are not known. Both conserved end residues are part of each CDR3. A D gene is named only where the DNA matches it firmly. Size is omitted from some rows. Given values are once, few, many or a class for expanded clones.

V gene	J gene	clone size	D gene	CDR3 DNA	CDR3 protein
TRBV9	TRBJ2-2	NA	TRBD2	TGTGCCAGCAGCGTAGAGATAGGGGTTAGGACTAGCTGGAACACCGGGGAGCTGTTTTTT	CASSVEIGVRTSWNTGELFF
TRBV18	TRBJ1-3	few	NA	TGTGCCAGCTCACCCAACTCTGGAAACACCATATATTTT	CASSPNSGNTIYF
TRBV6-5	TRBJ2-5	NA	NA	TGTGCCAGCAGTGATACAGGGCCAGGGGAGACCCAGTACTTC	CASSDTGPGETQYF
TRBV3-1	TRBJ1-2	NA	NA	TGTGCCAGCAGCCAAGATTCCCAGGGCCTCTATGGCTACACCTTC	CASSQDSQGLYGYTF
TRBV12-3/TRBV12-4	TRBJ1-4	few	NA	TGTGCCAGCAGGGGGACGACTAAAGGCGAAAAACTGTTTTTT	CASRGTTKGEKLFF
TRBV6-4	TRBJ2-7	NA	TRBD1	TGTGCCAGCAGTGACTTTGACAGGGGGGACTACGAGCAGTACTTC	CASSDFDRGDYEQYF
TRBV5-5	TRBJ2-3	many	TRBD1	TGTGCCAGCAGCTTGGTGGGACAGGGGATAGGCACAGATACGCAGTATTTT	CASSLVGQGIGTDTQYF
TRBV7-9	TRBJ1-1	NA	NA	TGTGCCAGCAGCGGATTATTGCAGTGGGCAAGTACTGCTTTCTTT	CASSGLLQWASTAFF
TRBV7-9	TRBJ2-7	NA	TRBD1	TGTGCCAGCAGCGACAGGGGGCCCTACGAGCAGTACTTC	CASSDRGPYEQYF
TRBV29-1	TRBJ1-5	few	TRBD1	TGCAGCGTTGGACAGGGGACCAGCAATCAGCCCCAGCATTTT	CSVGQGTSNQPQHF
TRBV3-1	TRBJ2-3	many	NA	TGCGCCAGCAGCCAAGGAGGGACAGATACGCAGTATTTT	CASSQGGTDTQYF
TRBV20-1	TRBJ1-5	NA	NA	TGCAGTGCCGGCCATCCCGGGGGTCTTTACCCCCAGCATTTT	CSAGHPGGLYPQHF
TRBV12-3/TRBV12-4	TRBJ2-2	NA	NA	TGTGCCAGCAGTTTCAGGGTGCGGGTAACCGGGGAGCTGTTTTTT	CASSFRVRVTGELFF
TRBV5-1	TRBJ2-1	NA	TRBD2	TGCGCCAGCAGCTTGGCCTTGGCTAGCGGCAACCTACGCTCCTACAATGAGCAGTTCTTC	CASSLALASGNLRSYNEQFF
TRBV9	TRBJ2-3	many	NA	TGTGCCAGCAGCGGACGACTGGGACTCCTGAGTACAGATACGCAGTATTTT	CASSGRLGLLSTDTQYF
TRBV6-1	TRBJ2-5	NA	NA	TGTGCCAGCAGTGATTCCGCCAGGGTTACGCCCCAAGAGACCCAGTACTTC	CASSDSARVTPQETQYF
TRBV9	TRBJ2-2	few	NA	TGTGCCAGCAGCCCCGCGTGGGGGGCGCCCACCGGGGAGCTGTTTTTT	CASSPAWGAPTGELFF
TRBV29-1	TRBJ2-3	few	TRBD2	TGCAGCGTTGCAGCTAGCGGGAGCACAGATACGCAGTATTTT	CSVAASGSTDTQYF
TRBV7-6	TRBJ2-3	NA	NA	TGTGCCAGCAGCTCCTACACAGGACCGAGCACAGATACGCAGTATTTT	CASSSYTGPSTDTQYF
TRBV20-1	TRBJ2-6	few	TRBD2	TGCAGTGCTAGGACTAGCGGGGCGTCTGGGGCCAACGTCCTGACTTTC	CSARTSGASGANVLTF
TRBV7-2	TRBJ2-7	NA	NA	TGTGCCAGCAGCCCCGGGCCTAGCCGGAACTACGAGCAGTACTTC	CASSPGPSRNYEQYF
TRBV29-1	TRBJ1-2	few	NA	TGCAGCGTTGCCACTAACTATGGCTACACCTTC	CSVATNYGYTF
TRBV10-3	TRBJ2-5	few	TRBD1	TGTGCCATCAGTCCGGGACAGGGGGCCGGTCCTTTAGAGACCCAGTACTTC	CAISPGQGAGPLETQYF
TRBV27	TRBJ2-5	few	TRBD2	TGTGCCAGCAGTGGGGGACTAGCAGTAGGGGAGACCCAGTACTTC	CASSGGLAVGETQYF
TRBV6-5	TRBJ1-2	NA	NA	TGTGCCAGCAGTTTGAGGAGGGCGAACTATGGCTACACCTTC	CASSLRRANYGYTF
TRBV9	TRBJ1-5	many	NA	TGTGCCAGCAGCGTGGGGGAATTGGGCAATCAGCCCCAGCATTTT	CASSVGELGNQPQHF
TRBV24-1	TRBJ2-5	NA	NA	TGTGCCACCAGTGATCCCACCGGGACACTGGAAGAGACCCAGTACTTC	CATSDPTGTLEETQYF
TRBV4-3	TRBJ2-1	few	TRBD2	TGCGCCAGCAGCCAATTCCTAGCGGGAGGGGGCAATGAGCAGTTCTTC	CASSQFLAGGGNEQFF
TRBV7-2	TRBJ2-7	many	NA	TGTGCCAGCAGCTTTGGACACCGCTACGAGCAGTACTTC	CASSFGHRYEQYF
TRBV5-1	TRBJ2-4	NA	NA	TGCGCCAGCAGCTTGGAGGACTCTTTGGCCAAAAACATTCAGTACTTC	CASSLEDSLAKNIQYF
TRBV7-8	TRBJ1-5	few	NA	TGTGCCAGCAGCTTAGAGAGACAAGGTTATAGCAATCAGCCCCAGCATTTT	CASSLERQGYSNQPQHF
TRBV20-1	TRBJ1-2	NA	NA	TGCAGTGCTAGAGCCCTAACAGGGCGGAGTTTCTATGGCTACACCTTC	CSARALTGRSFYGYTF
TRBV3-1	TRBJ1-2	NA	NA	TGTGCCAGCAGCCAAAGTGTCCAAGAGGGCCTGGCGGACTATGGCTACACCTTC	CASSQSVQEGLADYGYTF
TRBV7-9	TRBJ2-7	few	NA	TGTGCCAGCAGCACCGGTCGGCACGAGCAGTACTTC	CASSTGRHEQYF
TRBV30	TRBJ1-1	NA	NA	TGTGCCTGGAGTGTATCGGGGGAAAGTTCAGCTTTCTTT	CAWSVSGESSAFF
TRBV20-1	TRBJ2-7	NA	TRBD2	TGCAGTGCTAGTCCGGGGACTAGCGGCTACGAGCAGTACTTC	CSASPGTSGYEQYF
TRBV4-2	TRBJ1-5	few	NA	TGTGCCAGCAGCCACAATGGGGTCGGGCAGCCCCAGCATTTT	CASSHNGVGQPQHF
TRBV20-1	TRBJ1-4	few	NA	TGCAGTGCTAGAGAATCCTTGGTTTGGACGGATGAAAAACTGTTTTTT	CSARESLVWTDEKLFF
TRBV5-1	TRBJ2-4	NA	TRBD2	TGCGCCAGCAGCATTGGGACTAGCGGGGGGGACTTAGCCAAAAACATTCAGTACTTC	CASSIGTSGGDLAKNIQYF
TRBV5-1	TRBJ2-2	NA	TRBD1	TGCGCCAGCAGCCCTGACAGGGACACCGGGGAGCTGTTTTTT	CASSPDRDTGELFF
TRBV5-1	TRBJ1-2	NA	TRBD1	TGCGCCAGCAGCTCGGGAGGGGGCGCCGGCTATGGCTACACCTTC	CASSSGGGAGYGYTF
TRBV25-1	TRBJ2-5	NA	NA	TGTGCCAGCAGTGAATTTGGTCAGCTCCAAGAGACCCAGTACTTC	CASSEFGQLQETQYF
TRBV11-2	TRBJ1-2	few	NA	TGTGCCAGCAGCTCATGGGCAGGGCATTATGGCTACACCTTC	CASSSWAGHYGYTF
TRBV5-4	TRBJ2-5	NA	TRBD2	TGTGCCAGCAGCTTGGCTAGCGGGGAGACCCAGTACTTC	CASSLASGETQYF
TRBV5-6	TRBJ2-6	NA	NA	TGTGCCAGCAGCTTTCCAGTGGTCTCTGGGGCCAACGTCCTGACTTTC	CASSFPVVSGANVLTF
TRBV20-1	TRBJ2-3	many	NA	TGCAGTGCCACCCACCCGCCTAGCACAGATACGCAGTATTTT	CSATHPPSTDTQYF